This passage covers 26 T cell receptor beta chains from one sample sequenced in a study of cytomegalovirus exposure and HLA in healthy donors (dated 2017 in TCRdb). Libraries were built with the immunoSEQ multiplex PCR assay. The multiplex PCR relied on a mix of 60 forward primers for TCR Vbeta segments and 13 reverse primers for TCR Jbeta segments. Entries here come from immuneACCESS through TCRdb and include only in-frame sequences with V and J called. Some clones fail to appear in such tables; in the studies checked, an unresolved V gene covers under half of the shortfall, and the cause of the remainder is unknown. In this sample the table shows about 150,000 clones, approximately 70% of which occur a single time. 2.1% of the sample is in the top ten clones. Sample: PBMCs. All receptors come from a woman aged 55-69 years in good health and CMV-seropositive.

This clone appeared a few times. The chain is built from TRBV6-1 and TRBJ2-1; 10 bases align to TRBD2. The CDR3 spans 19 residues. Trimming at V came to 1 base and at J to 5 bases, leaving 14 bases not matched to a gene. Germline V CDR1 and CDR2: MNHNS, SASEGT. The CDR3 loop reads CASSEGPSGRGRFHNEQFF. The CDR3 region has the DNA TGTGCCAGCAGTGAAGGGCCTAGCGGGAGAGGCCGATTTCACAATGAGCAGTTCTTC.

V gene TRBV4-1 combines with J gene TRBJ2-1, with 9 nucleotides matching TRBD1. CDR1 and CDR2 (germline): MGHRA, YSYEKL. V lost 3 bases to trimming and J lost 4 bases; unmatched junction nucleotides: 1. The CDR3 loop spans 14 amino acids. CDR3 DNA: TGCGCCAGCAGCCAGGGACAGGGATACAATGAGCAGTTCTTC. Its protein is CASSQGQGYNEQFF.

This CDR3 is CSVVGGGGYTF. DNA of the CDR3: TGCAGCGTTGTCGGGGGAGGGGGCTACACCTTC. This chain joins TRBV29-1 and TRBJ1-2; a possible D gene is TRBD1 (5 bases). V lost 4 bases and J lost 8, with 11 bases in between. Germline V lookup: CDR1 SQVTM, CDR2 ANQGSEA. The CDR3 sequence is 11 residues long.

V is TRBV7-2 and J is TRBJ2-7, with 9 bases lining up with TRBD1. The germline V gene has CDR1 SGHTA and CDR2 FQGNSA. V gave up 2 bases and J gave up 5 bases; unmatched junction bases: 7. This CDR3 is 15 amino acids long. The CDR3 loop reads CASSLSGTGTDEQYF. CDR3 bases: TGTGCCAGCAGCTTATCGGGGACAGGGACCGACGAGCAGTACTTC.

This clone has just a few counts. The J gene is TRBJ2-3, the V gene TRBV6-5; D ambiguous. The CDR3 totals 14 residues. Trimming left V 2 bases short and J 6 bases short, with 12 bases between. CDR1 and CDR2 from the germline V gene are MNHEY and SVGAGI. The CDR3 sequence is CASSYGRLFDTQYF. The CDR3 nucleotides read TGTGCCAGCAGTTACGGCCGTCTGTTTGATACGCAGTATTTT.

The chain combines TRBV28 with TRBJ1-2; 7 positions match TRBD1. J lost 3 bases, V lost 2 bases, and 3 bases had no gene match. Germline CDR1 MDHEN, CDR2 SYDVKM. This CDR3 comprises 14 residues. The CDR3 loop is CASSLIGTDYGYTF. The CDR3 bases are TGTGCCAGCAGTTTAATAGGGACAGACTATGGCTACACCTTC.

V is TRBV27 and J is TRBJ2-3, with 8 bases that match TRBD1. Looked up from germline, CDR1 is MNHEY and CDR2 is SMNVEV (reference sequence). J was trimmed by 4 bases and V by 6 bases; bases with no gene match: 3. This CDR3 has 13 amino acids. CDR3 region: CASRSGGADTQYF. The CDR3 coding sequence is TGTGCCAGCAGATCAGGGGGCGCAGATACGCAGTATTTT.

The chain recombines TRBV28 with TRBJ1-1; a weak D match, TRBD1 (5 bases). The CDR3 sequence is 14 residues long. Germline CDR1 reads MDHEN; CDR2 reads SYDVKM. Deletions cut 3 bases from V and 6 bases from J, with 14 bases between. DNA of the CDR3: TGTGCCAGCAGTTTGGGGACTCATGGGGCTGAAGCTTTCTTT. This codes for CASSLGTHGAEAFF.

The chain employs TRBV5-1 and TRBJ1-1; tentatively, D is TRBD1 (6 bases). This CDR3 has 14 amino acids. V lost 0 bases to trimming and J lost 1 base, with 7 bases between them. Germline lookup yields CDR1 SGHRS and CDR2 YFSETQ. The CDR3 sequence: CASSLAGENTEAFF. The CDR3 nucleotides are TGCGCCAGCAGCTTGGCAGGGGAGAACACTGAAGCTTTCTTT. The complete variable domain, with remaining parts taken from reference TRBV5-1 and TRBJ1-1, reads KAGVTQTPRYLIKTRGQQVTLSCSPISGHRSVSWYQQTPGQGLQFLFEYFSETQRNKGNFPGRFSGRQFSNSRSEMNVSTLELGDSALYLCASSLAGENTEAFFGQGTRLTVV.

The chain has TRBV6-5 and TRBJ2-3; 8 nucleotides match TRBD2. Germline V CDR1 and CDR2: MNHEY, SVGAGI. V was pared by 0 bases and J by 0 bases, with 2 bases of the junction left unmatched. The CDR3 has 16 residues. This CDR3 reads CASSYSPSGSTDTQYF. The CDR3 bases are TGTGCCAGCAGTTACTCGCCTAGCGGGAGCACAGATACGCAGTATTTT.

V is TRBV29-1 and J is TRBJ2-3; weak D call: TRBD2 (6 bases). Trimming stripped 5 bases from V and 3 bases from J, with 15 bases between. The CDR3 totals 14 residues. Germline V gene sequence: CDR1 SQVTM, CDR2 ANQGSEA. The CDR3 spells CSVNGLAGTDTQYF. The CDR3 nucleotides are TGCAGCGTTAACGGACTGGCGGGAACAGATACGCAGTATTTT.

The chain links TRBV5-1 to TRBJ2-5, with D tentatively TRBD1 (6 bases). Germline-derived CDR1 and CDR2 are SGHRS and YFSETQ. The V end was cut by 4 bases, the J end by 5 bases, with 24 bases between. This CDR3 region has 17 residues. Here the CDR3 DNA reads TGCGCCAGCAGCGACGGGAACAGGGCATCTGGTTGGGAGACCCAGTACTTC. It yields the protein CASSDGNRASGWETQYF. The full variable domain, in which reference TRBV5-1 and TRBJ2-5 provide the parts outside the CDR3, is KAGVTQTPRYLIKTRGQQVTLSCSPISGHRSVSWYQQTPGQGLQFLFEYFSETQRNKGNFPGRFSGRQFSNSRSEMNVSTLELGDSALYLCASSDGNRASGWETQYFGPGTRLLVL.

This chain connects TRBV5-1 to TRBJ2-5, with 8 bases fitting TRBD1. The CDR3 runs 15 residues. Looked up from germline, CDR1 is SGHRS and CDR2 is YFSETQ. Unmatched junction bases numbered 5, after V lost 3 bases and J lost 1 base. The CDR3 DNA reads TGCGCCAGCAGCTCCCTCGGGACAGGCCAAGAGACCCAGTACTTC. The encoded protein is CASSSLGTGQETQYF.

The CDR3 bases are TGTGCCAGCAGCTATGATAGGGACAGATCGGGCTACACCTTC. Translation: CASSYDRDRSGYTF. The chain employs TRBV6-5 and TRBJ1-2; 7 bases fit TRBD1. Germline loops: CDR1 MNHEY, CDR2 SVGAGI. The CDR3 extends over 14 amino acids. J gave up 8 bases and V 6 bases, and 12 bases lay outside the gene matches.

The sample holds a few counts of this clone. As DNA, the CDR3 is TGTGCCAGCAGCCAAGGAGGGACAGGGACTAACTATGGCTACACCTTC. Amino acids: CASSQGGTGTNYGYTF. The chain carries TRBV7-2 and TRBJ1-2; TRBD1 matches at 9 bases. The germline V gene has CDR1 SGHTA and CDR2 FQGNSA. V lost 5 bases to trimming and J lost 0 bases; unmatched junction nucleotides: 7. This CDR3 is 16 amino acids long. Complete variable domain (other parts from reference TRBV7-2 and TRBJ1-2): GAGVSQSPSNKVTEKGKDVELRCDPISGHTALYWYRQSLGQGLEFLIYFQGNSAPDKSGLPSDRFSAERTGGSVSTLTIQRTQQEDSAVYLCASSQGGTGTNYGYTFGSGTRLTVV.

The CDR3 DNA sequence: TGTGCCAGCAGGCAAGACAGGGCAAACGCTGAAGCTTTCTTT. It codes for CASRQDRANAEAFF. The gene calls are TRBV28 and TRBJ1-1; 7 bases align to TRBD1. The germline CDR1 and CDR2 sequences are MDHEN and SYDVKM. This CDR3 spans 14 amino acids. V dropped 6 bases and J dropped 6; count of bases not matched to a gene: 10. The full variable domain, its missing parts supplied by reference TRBV28 and TRBJ1-1, is DVKVTQSSRYLVKRTGEKVFLECVQDMDHENMFWYRQDPGLGLRLIYFSYDVKMKEKGDIPEGYSVSREKKERFSLILESASTNQTSMYLCASRQDRANAEAFFGQGTRLTVV.

This sequence joins TRBV7-9 and TRBJ2-5, with TRBD1 identical over 9 bases. The CDR3 spans 16 residues. Per the germline V gene, CDR1 is SEHNR and CDR2 is FQNEAQ (reference sequence). The junction had 9 bases not matched to a gene; V was cut back by 2 bases and J by 5 bases. The chain's CDR3 is CASSLYLDRGRETQYF. The CDR3, as DNA: TGTGCCAGCAGCTTATACCTGGACAGGGGACGCGAGACCCAGTACTTC.

This rearrangement joins TRBV5-6 to TRBJ2-4; D gene uncertain. CDR3 size: 14 residues. CDR1 SGHDT and CDR2 YYEEEE come from the germline V gene. Trimming shortened V by 0 bases and J by 1 base, and 5 bases separated the two germline ends. For the CDR3, the DNA is TGTGCCAGCAGCTTGGGCAGGGCCAAAAACATTCAGTACTTC. Its translation is CASSLGRAKNIQYF.

The V call is TRBV7-9, the J call TRBJ2-3; D gene ambiguous. Between the trimmed V and J ends, which lost 5 bases and 2 bases, there was a span of 11 bases. The CDR3 has 14 amino acids. Germline V lookup: CDR1 SEHNR, CDR2 FQNEAQ (reference sequence). In nucleotides, the CDR3 is TGTGCCAGCAGCCCATCTACTTCCACAGATACGCAGTATTTT. It translates to CASSPSTSTDTQYF. Together with reference TRBV7-9 and TRBJ2-3, the CDR3 gives the full variable domain: DTGVSQNPRHKITKRGQNVTFRCDPISEHNRLYWYRQTLGQGPEFLTYFQNEAQLEKSRLLSDRFSAERPKGSFSTLEIQRTEQGDSAMYLCASSPSTSTDTQYFGPGTRLTVL.

The chain couples TRBV28 to TRBJ1-1; 10 bases line up with TRBD1. Germline assignment: CDR1 MDHEN and CDR2 SYDVKM. J gave up 5 bases and V 2 bases, and 5 bases lay outside the gene matches. This CDR3 is built from 15 residues. CDR3 protein: CASSLAGQGSTEAFF. CDR3 bases: TGTGCCAGCAGTTTAGCGGGACAGGGGTCGACTGAAGCTTTCTTT.

V is TRBV7-9 and J is TRBJ2-1, with 10 nucleotides matching TRBD1. Germline V lookup: CDR1 SEHNR, CDR2 FQNEAQ (reference sequence). This CDR3 comprises 17 residues. The V gene end was trimmed by 5 bases and the J gene end by 5 bases; junction bases not matched to a gene: 12. Written as DNA, the CDR3 is TGTGCCAGCAGCCCCGAAGTGGGACAGGGGTCGCACAATGAGCAGTTCTTC. Residues: CASSPEVGQGSHNEQFF.

The chain has TRBV6-5 and TRBJ1-5; unclear D gene. Germline CDR1 is MNHEY and CDR2 is SVGAGI. The V end lost 6 bases, the J end lost 4 bases, and 13 bases lay between the germline ends. The CDR3 runs to 14 residues. Written as DNA, the CDR3 is TGTGCCAGCAGCCTCCGGGAGGGAAATCAGCCCCAGCATTTT. It is translated as CASSLREGNQPQHF.

This clone was observed a handful of times. V usage is TRBV28 and J usage is TRBJ1-1, with D tentatively TRBD1 (5 bases). The ends were cut back, 6 bases at V and 5 bases at J, with 10 bases in the middle. The CDR3 totals 12 residues. CDR1 is MDHEN, CDR2 SYDVKM, per germline. DNA of the CDR3: TGTGCCAGCAGCGCAGGGATGACTGAAGCTTTCTTT. It is translated as CASSAGMTEAFF.

The DNA of the CDR3 is TGTGCCACCAGCAGAGATGGGAGCTATGGCTACACCTTC. Its translation is CATSRDGSYGYTF. The rearrangement uses TRBV15 and TRBJ1-2, with D uncertain. The V gene's germline CDR1 is LNHNV and CDR2 YYDKDF (reference sequence). Trimming removed 0 bases from V and 4 bases from J, with 6 bases in between. This CDR3 comprises 13 residues. Full variable domain (outside the CDR3, taken from reference TRBV15 and TRBJ1-2): DAMVIQNPRYQVTQFGKPVTLSCSQTLNHNVMYWYQQKSSQAPKLLFHYYDKDFNNEADTPDNFQSRRPNTSFCFLDIRSPGLGDTAMYLCATSRDGSYGYTFGSGTRLTVV.

The rearrangement uses TRBV10-2 and TRBJ1-5, with a weak D call TRBD1 (5 bases). The CDR3 runs to 14 residues. V was pared by 4 bases and J by 5 bases, with 12 bases between. Germline CDR1 reads WSHSY; CDR2 reads SAAADI. The CDR3 loop reads CASSAGRGDQPQHF. The DNA for the CDR3 is TGCGCCAGCAGTGCCGGTAGGGGTGATCAGCCCCAGCATTTT.

V usage is TRBV28 and J usage is TRBJ1-5, with a tentative D call TRBD1 (6 bases). CDR1 MDHEN and CDR2 SYDVKM come from the germline V gene. V shed 5 bases and J shed 0 bases, with 14 bases lying between them. The CDR3 covers 16 residues. The DNA for the CDR3 is TGTGCCAGCAGTCTCCTGGGACACCTTAGCAATCAGCCCCAGCATTTT. It yields the protein CASSLLGHLSNQPQHF.